What follows are 20 T cell receptor beta chains derived from one specimen sequenced in a study of blood T cell repertoires in COVID-19. Clones were sequenced by immunoSEQ multiplex PCR, and TCRdb holds only the in-frame ones, with some missing. The sample lists roughly 100,000 clones, 70% to 90% occurring once. Sequencing used peripheral blood. The receptors were gathered from a human donor in a cohort sampled during active COVID-19.

V gene TRBV4-1 combines with J gene TRBJ2-1; tentative D call: TRBD2 (6 bases). This CDR3 spans 18 amino acids. V was trimmed by 0 bases and J by 0 bases, leaving 15 bases between them. Germline values: CDR1 MGHRA, CDR2 YSYEKL. This chain's CDR3 is CASSQDISGPSSYNEQFF. The CDR3, as DNA: TGCGCCAGCAGCCAAGATATTAGCGGACCGAGCTCCTACAATGAGCAGTTCTTC.

The rearrangement links TRBV6-4 to TRBJ2-3; 8 bases agree with TRBD1. The CDR3 is 17 amino acids. J gave up 0 bases and V 2 bases, and 7 bases lay outside the gene matches. Germline loops: CDR1 MRHNA, CDR2 SNTAGT. CDR3 in amino acids: CASSDPWTGKSTDTQYF. In DNA form, the CDR3 reads TGTGCCAGCAGTGACCCTTGGACAGGGAAAAGCACAGATACGCAGTATTTT.

The chain has TRBV7-9 and TRBJ2-5, with a tentative D call TRBD2 (6 bases). Trimming stripped 5 bases from V and 5 bases from J, with 9 bases between. The germline CDR1 and CDR2 sequences are SEHNR and FQNEAQ (reference sequence). This CDR3 region has 12 residues. CDR3 amino acids: CASSLSGETQYF. The CDR3, as DNA: TGTGCCAGCAGCCTGAGCGGGGAGACCCAGTACTTC.

The chain carries TRBV19 and TRBJ2-7, with 10 positions matching TRBD1. The ends lost 4 bases at V and 2 bases at J; junction bases unmatched: 5. The CDR3 consists of 15 residues. From germline, CDR1 is LNHDA and CDR2 SQIVND (reference sequence). CDR3 region: CASSKGTGDTYEQYF. The CDR3 coding sequence is TGTGCCAGTAGTAAAGGGACAGGGGACACCTACGAGCAGTACTTC.

The J gene is TRBJ2-3, the V gene TRBV19; 7 nucleotides agree with TRBD2. The trim removed 4 bases at V and 2 bases at J, leaving 12 bases unmatched. Germline CDR1 is LNHDA and CDR2 is SQIVND (reference sequence). The CDR3 spans 17 residues. This chain's CDR3 is CASSTSGGGVTTDTQYF. The CDR3 DNA sequence: TGTGCCAGTAGTACGTCGGGAGGAGGGGTCACCACAGATACGCAGTATTTT. The whole variable domain, remainder taken from reference TRBV19 and TRBJ2-3, is DGGITQSPKYLFRKEGQNVTLSCEQNLNHDAMYWYRQDPGQGLRLIYYSQIVNDFQKGDIAEGYSVSREKKESFPLTVTSAQKNPTAFYLCASSTSGGGVTTDTQYFGPGTRLTVL.

The chain joins TRBV19 to TRBJ1-6, with D unresolved. V dropped 3 bases and J dropped 8 bases, with 11 bases sitting between them. Germline-derived CDR1 and CDR2 are LNHDA and SQIVND (reference sequence). This CDR3 is built from 14 residues. The CDR3 here is CASSMTRRDSPLHF. The DNA for the CDR3 is TGTGCCAGTAGTATGACCCGCCGGGATTCACCCCTCCACTTT.

In its sample, this clone was seen once. The rearrangement uses TRBV27 and TRBJ2-7; TRBD2 aligns across 9 bases. Germline CDR1 MNHEY, CDR2 SMNVEV (reference sequence). Trimming removed 4 bases from V and 3 bases from J; junction bases left unmatched: 1. The CDR3 runs to 13 residues. In DNA form, the CDR3 reads TGTGCCAGCAGTTATAGCGGGAGCTACGAGCAGTACTTC. It codes for CASSYSGSYEQYF.

This clone was recorded only once. The V call is TRBV19, the J call TRBJ2-1; 12 positions match TRBD2. Germline-derived CDR1 and CDR2 are LNHDA and SQIVND (reference sequence). The CDR3 sequence is 17 residues long. V dropped 2 bases and J dropped 7; count of bases not matched to a gene: 9. The CDR3, as DNA: TGTGCCAGTAGTATAATCTCCCTAGCGGGAGGGCCTAATGAGCAGTTCTTC. This translates into CASSIISLAGGPNEQFF.

The rearrangement uses TRBV5-6 and TRBJ1-1; D unclear. CDR3 length: 12 amino acids. Trimming took off 2 bases at V and 8 bases at J, with 10 bases between the two ends. CDR1 SGHDT and CDR2 YYEEEE come from the germline V gene. CDR3 sequence (DNA): TGTGCCAGCAGCTTACTTCTAACGGAAGCTTTCTTT. Translating it yields CASSLLLTEAFF.

This chain joins TRBV27 and TRBJ1-4; 8 nucleotides agree with TRBD1. This CDR3 has 16 residues. Germline V gene lookup returns CDR1 MNHEY and CDR2 SMNVEV (reference sequence). With V trimmed by 2 bases and J by 5 bases, 7 bases remained unmatched. The CDR3 DNA reads TGTGCCAGCAGTTTAGCCAGGGACAGGAGAAATGAAAAACTGTTTTTT. Amino acids: CASSLARDRRNEKLFF.

The gene calls are TRBV11-2 and TRBJ2-7; D might be TRBD2 (5 bases). Germline CDR1 reads SGHAT; CDR2 reads FQNNGV. V was pared by 8 bases and J by 3 bases, with 11 bases between. This CDR3 contains 12 residues. Here the CDR3 DNA reads TGTGCCAGCGCTAGCCCAGACTACGAGCAGTACTTC. It specifies CASASPDYEQYF.

About this clone: The sample has other DNA sequences that encode this CDR3 too. The chain has TRBV5-6 and TRBJ2-1, with TRBD2 matching 8 bases. This CDR3 spans 15 amino acids. Germline CDR1 and CDR2: SGHDT and YYEEEE. V was clipped by 0 bases and J by 1 base; unmatched bases: 0. The DNA for the CDR3 is TGTGCCAGCAGCTTGGGCGGGAGGTCCTACAATGAGCAGTTCTTC. It specifies CASSLGGRSYNEQFF.

The chain has TRBV7-2 and TRBJ2-3; D uncertain. V gave up 5 bases and J gave up 3 bases, with 12 bases separating them. The CDR3 has 14 amino acids. Germline-derived CDR1 and CDR2 are SGHTA and FQGNSA. The CDR3 sequence is CASSPLVATDTQYF. CDR3 sequence (DNA): TGTGCCAGCAGCCCCCTAGTCGCGACAGATACGCAGTATTTT.

The CDR3 DNA sequence: TGTGCCAGCACCGTTGGGGGGGTTACTGAAGCTTTCTTT. Its translation is CASTVGGVTEAFF. V gene TRBV28 combines with J gene TRBJ1-1; D perhaps matches TRBD1 (5 bases). Germline lookup yields CDR1 MDHEN and CDR2 SYDVKM. The CDR3 length is 13 residues. The ends were cut back, 7 bases at V and 5 bases at J, with 14 bases in the middle.

The V gene is TRBV19, the J gene TRBJ1-1; TRBD1 is a possible D gene (6 bases). This CDR3 is built from 12 residues. Germline CDR1 reads LNHDA; CDR2 reads SQIVND (reference sequence). The V and J ends lost 9 bases and 9 bases respectively, with 17 bases between them. CDR3 in amino acids: CASRPPGQKAFF. CDR3 DNA sequence: TGTGCCAGCAGACCTCCGGGACAAAAAGCTTTCTTT.

The chain joins TRBV28 to TRBJ2-5; TRBD2 agrees at 10 bases. Trimming at V came to 3 bases and at J to 5 bases, leaving 3 bases not matched to a gene. The CDR3 covers 14 residues. Germline values: CDR1 MDHEN, CDR2 SYDVKM. CDR3 bases: TGTGCCAGCAGTTTCCTAGCGGGAGTGGAGACCCAGTACTTC. As protein: CASSFLAGVETQYF.

This chain links TRBV7-9 with TRBJ2-3, with 9 bases matching TRBD2. Looked up from germline, CDR1 is SEHNR and CDR2 is FQNEAQ (reference sequence). There are 14 residues in the CDR3. The CDR3 here is CAEVSGSGTDTQYF. The CDR3 nucleotides read TGTGCTGAAGTTAGCGGGAGCGGCACAGATACGCAGTATTTT.

Only one count was recorded for this clone. This rearrangement joins TRBV2 to TRBJ1-1, with D tentatively TRBD1 (5 bases). Germline CDR1 and CDR2: SNHLY and FYNNEI. The CDR3 runs to 14 residues. The V end lost 2 bases, the J end lost 10 bases, and 17 bases lay between the germline ends. The DNA of the CDR3 is TGTGCCAGCAGTGAATCAGGGATCCACTTAGGAGCTTTCTTT. It translates to CASSESGIHLGAFF.

The chain recombines TRBV7-2 with TRBJ2-1, with TRBD2 as a possible D gene (6 bases). The germline V gene has CDR1 SGHTA and CDR2 FQGNSA. The CDR3 length is 15 residues. The V and J ends lost 5 bases and 4 bases respectively, with 15 bases between them. CDR3 sequence reads: CASSRGAGKYNEQFF. In nucleotides, the CDR3 is TGTGCCAGCAGCCGCGGGGCGGGAAAGTACAATGAGCAGTTCTTC.

The chain is built from TRBV5-8 and TRBJ2-1; 16 bases are a match to TRBD2. Per germline, CDR1 SGHTS and CDR2 YDEGEE. The CDR3 loop spans 19 amino acids. V gave up 4 bases and J gave up 7 bases; unmatched junction bases: 14. The CDR3 protein is CASSPGLAGGARVLNEQFF. As DNA, the CDR3 is TGTGCCAGCAGCCCGGGACTAGCGGGAGGGGCGCGAGTATTGAATGAGCAGTTCTTC.